A selection of T cell receptor beta chains follows, all from one sample in a study of blood T cell repertoires in COVID-19. The repertoire was sequenced with immunoSEQ multiplex PCR; TCRdb's copy has only in-frame clones and lacks some. The sample yields 210,000 or so clones, 85% seen once. Sequencing was carried out using peripheral blood. Receptors originate from a man between 50 and 59 years old with COVID-19, enrolled during active disease. The CDR3 runs from the conserved cysteine through the conserved F or W. The D gene is left open where the match is weak. Size tells how often a clone was seen (once, few, many) or the class of an expanded clone, and some rows leave it out.

d_gene	v_gene	abundance	j_gene	CDR3nt	CDR3aa
TRBD2	TRBV3-1/TRBV3-2	few	TRBJ2-3	TGTGCCAGCAGCCGAGGACTAGCGGGGGGGAGCACAGATACGCAGTATTTT	CASSRGLAGGSTDTQYF
TRBD1	TRBV7-3	-	TRBJ2-2	TGTGCCAGCAGCTTTAGAGGACAGGGGTCCGGGGAGCTGTTTTTT	CASSFRGQGSGELFF
TRBD2	TRBV4-1	-	TRBJ2-5	TGCGCCAGCAGCCCCCTAGCGGGGGCTTTCCCAGAGACCCAGTACTTC	CASSPLAGAFPETQYF
-	TRBV18	-	TRBJ2-3	TGTGCCAGCTCACCAATGGCGGATACAGATACGCAGTATTTT	CASSPMADTDTQYF
-	TRBV19	-	TRBJ2-2	TGTGCCAGTAGATCGAGTTGGAGGGGGGGGACCGGGGAGCTGTTTTTT	CASRSSWRGGTGELFF
TRBD2	TRBV6-2/TRBV6-3	-	TRBJ2-3	TGTGCCAGCAGTTCGCTAGCGGGGGTCCGCACAGATACGCAGTATTTT	CASSSLAGVRTDTQYF
-	TRBV7-9	-	TRBJ2-3	TGTGCCAGCAGCCGAACAACAGATACGCAGTATTTT	CASSRTTDTQYF
-	TRBV2	-	TRBJ1-2	TGTGCCAGCAGACGGGACATCTCTAACTATGGCTACACCTTC	CASRRDISNYGYTF
TRBD1	TRBV3-1/TRBV3-2	-	TRBJ2-5	TGTGCCAGCAGCGTGGTTGGACAGGCTCTCGGGACCCAGTACTTC	CASSVVGQALGTQYF
TRBD1	TRBV5-1	-	TRBJ2-7	TGCGCCAGCAGCACCCGACAGGGGGCAGGCGAGCAGTACTTC	CASSTRQGAGEQYF
-	TRBV5-3	once	TRBJ2-1	TGTGCCAGAAGCCGCAGGGATAGTGAGCAGTTCTTC	CARSRRDSEQFF
-	TRBV15	-	TRBJ2-7	TGTGCCACCAGCAGAGTGAGGGACACCTACGAGCAGTACTTC	CATSRVRDTYEQYF
TRBD1	TRBV27	-	TRBJ1-2	TGTGCCAGCATGGGAAGGGACAGACTAAACTATGGCTACACCTTC	CASMGRDRLNYGYTF
TRBD1	TRBV10-2	-	TRBJ1-1	TGCGCCAGCAGGGGGACAGGGGGAAGCACTGAAGCTTTCTTT	CASRGTGGSTEAFF
-	TRBV28	few	TRBJ1-6	TGTGCCAGCAGTAAATGGGAGGGGAATAATTCACCCCTCCACTTT	CASSKWEGNNSPLHF
-	TRBV6-4	-	TRBJ2-5	TGTGCCAGCAGTGACTCTGCGGGGCCCGGGACCCAGTACTTC	CASSDSAGPGTQYF